This T cell receptor (beta chain) emerged from a study of T cell changes during pregnancy in multiple sclerosis. This clone occurred once. TCRdb's table, derived via immunoSEQ multiplex PCR, lists solely in-frame clones and lacks some. The profile shows tens of thousands of clones, about 88% of them singletons. The trim removed 8 bases at V and 7 bases at J, leaving 5 bases unmatched. CDR3 length: 13 amino acids. Per the germline V gene, CDR1 is ENHRY and CDR2 is SYGVKD. The chain is built from TRBV10-3 and TRBJ1-6; 7 bases align to TRBD1. The sample in question was CD4+ T cells from peripheral blood mononuclear cells, obtained in the first trimester of pregnancy. The sequence was obtained from a female donor with multiple sclerosis, enrolled in a pregnancy study. The CDR3 region has the DNA TGTGCCATCGCGGGACAGACAAATTCACCCCTCCACTTT. It specifies CAIAGQTNSPLHF.